Sequencing of this T cell receptor beta chain was carried out in a study of cytomegalovirus exposure and HLA in healthy donors (dated by TCRdb to 2017 to 2019). Study-level background: An earlier analysis of approximately 640 of the donors reported about 250 Gb of sequence data and around 110 million unique TCR beta sequences from some 180 million T cells. Genome-wide SNP genotypes for about 60% of the roughly 670 donors were used in a later genetic analysis, which treated that subset as a discovery cohort. The study combined high-throughput TCR immunosequencing, statistical association of individual TCRs with disease status, and machine learning to predict cytomegalovirus infection status. The study profiled the T cell repertoires of 666 subjects by immunosequencing and related them to cytomegalovirus serostatus. Typing coverage varied by locus: roughly 629-640 donors for A, B, C, DRB1 and DQB1; roughly 520 for DQA1; approximately 570 for DPA1; about 450 for DPB1. In a later analysis, previously published TCR beta repertoires from 666 donors were re-analyzed and high-resolution HLA genotyping was added so that TCR occurrence patterns could be studied. The aim of the study was to test whether cataloging public T cell receptors could identify signatures of past pathogen exposure. The genetic ancestry cluster associated with self-reported Caucasian donors included about 84% of the 398 genotyped donors. A separate validation cohort of roughly 130 different subjects was used in addition to the roughly 640-subject first cohort. A few DR-DQ haplotypes were treated as single units for association and clustering because of strong linkage in the cohort. HLA typing included class I and class II loci at four-digit resolution. Rather than drawing on any new phenotypic data, the later analysis identified candidate immune exposures from TCR beta sequences and the way those sequences occurred across donors. Donor age, sex, ethnicity and CMV serostatus were collected together with the repertoire data. All discovery cohort repertoires had been generated on a single sequencing platform. An earlier analysis of several hundred of the donors used high-throughput TCR beta sequencing to judge whether each TCR beta V gene segment behaved as functional or pseudogenic. Among roughly 400 genotyped donors of the cohort, an average of around 220,000 unique TCR beta nucleotide sequences was sequenced per donor, of which roughly 17% were non-productive. About 300 gigabases of sequencing data and around 87 million unique TCR sequences were included in an early release covering around 650 HLA-typed donors.

Receptor libraries were prepared by the immunoSEQ multiplex PCR assay. A mixture of 60 forward primers for TCR Vbeta segments and 13 reverse primers for TCR Jbeta segments was used in the multiplex PCR. Amplification of the CDR3 region of rearranged TCR beta genes was performed with a multiplex PCR assay on genomic DNA. The Illumina HiSeq System was used to sequence the amplified TCR beta libraries as 87-base-pair reads. From the authors' description of their analysis: In a later analysis, 70 million to 95 million unique TCR beta chains were counted across the roughly 700 repertoires, and roughly 10 million of these chains were shared by at least two donors. A nearest-neighbor algorithm error-corrected the raw reads and collapsed the reads into unique sequences, merging closely related sequences to remove PCR and sequencing errors. Alignment of CDR3 sequences to IMGT reference sequences was used to assign V, D and J gene segments. For a sequence to be retained, a match of at least six nucleotides was required to both a V gene segment and a J gene segment. Rearrangements were called productive when the CDR3 lacked stop codons and stayed in frame with V and J; all others were non-productive. Following IMGT convention, CDR3 was defined as the stretch from the second conserved V-encoded cysteine up to the conserved J-encoded phenylalanine. The earlier analysis of 500 to 650 of the donors excluded any sequence lacking an unambiguous match to a single V gene segment. An earlier analysis of 500 to 700 of the donors classified V segments as functional when productive rearrangements were above 56.7% and as segregating when the standard deviation between donors was above 5%. A statistical classification framework was developed to diagnose cytomegalovirus status using the catalog of TCR beta chain sequences. A later analysis assigned V and J genes by comparing TCR nucleotide sequences with IMGT/GENE-DB human TR gene sequences. In a later analysis, CDR3 sequences and most-parsimonious VDJ recombination scenarios were assigned using the TCRdist pipeline. A later analysis defined each TCR beta chain by its CDR3 amino acid sequence plus V-gene family, and excluded reads lacking a unique V-gene family. As a way to deal with suspected cross-contamination and a sequencing artifact, a later analysis dropped 592 nucleotide sequences that were highly shared and had low generation probability. For each public chain, a later analysis derived a clonal expansion index from normalized ranks of inferred template counts within each repertoire. Generation probabilities in a later analysis came from a VDJ recombination model fitted to out-of-frame rearrangements, and those results were checked against IGoR. In a later analysis, TCR-TCR, TCR-HLA and TCR-CMV co-occurrence was scored with hypergeometric tests, and a repertoire-size bias correction was applied to TCR pairs. A later analysis estimated false discovery rates by permuting HLA or CMV assignments 20 times. In a later analysis, co-occurring TCRs were grouped using DBSCAN, with TCRdist sequence similarity added in when clustering inside HLA-allele-positive subsets. Repertoires with fewer than 30,000 or more than 120,000 public chains were left out of co-occurrence clustering, as were about 5 repertoires with anomalous nucleotide sharing. In its TCRdb copy, this immuneACCESS table keeps in-frame sequences only and misses some clones. Where compared with another copy, unresolved V genes explain less than half of these, and the others have no known cause. V and J calls and clone size come straight from that table; D and trimming were deduced from the DNA. The sample profile shows roughly 98,000 clones; around 75% of them were found once. The ten most abundant clones make up about a tenth of the sample.

General conclusions and limits of the study: Compared with the 666-donor mean, donors in an Asian-associated ancestry cluster had fewer N-insertions in productive TCRs, according to a later genetic analysis. Assigning TCR associations to individual alleles was difficult when HLA alleles, especially DR and DQ, strongly co-occurred. In this cohort, only TCR beta chains were sequenced, and detectable features were limited by the absence of alpha or paired-chain data. Cytomegalovirus status was reported to be diagnosed by the classifier with high specificity and sensitivity in both the original and validation cohorts. Because HLA typing was missing for some donors at each locus, association tests included only the typed subset. A few of the identified cytomegalovirus-associated TCR beta chains were confirmed in vitro to be specific for cytomegalovirus antigens. An earlier analysis of around 500 of the donors showed that most TCR beta V segments appeared in productive rearrangements either about 87% or about 30% of the time, which broadly matched IMGT annotations. The 87-base-pair reads could not distinguish some IMGT-functional V segments, including TRBV6-2 and TRBV6-3, so those segments were excluded. A further reported finding was that TCR beta sequences accurately predicted the HLA-A and HLA-B alleles for most subjects in the first cohort. A total of around 150 TCR beta chains were listed by the study as associated with cytomegalovirus. In a later genetic analysis, a missense DCLRE1C variant was associated with V-gene and J-gene trimming of TCR beta chains, and the association was replicated in an independent cohort. Sequencing depth was assumed to be roughly uniform across donors in the presence/absence analyses, though that assumption may not hold. Most TCR sequences were observed very rarely across donors, whereas some public TCRs were present in many individuals. Linkage disequilibrium might explain the correlated functional status among segregating V segments, but an unknown experimental factor could not be excluded. In a later analysis, around 17,000 TCR beta sequences were associated with specific HLA alleles at a false discovery rate of 0.05. A later analysis reported that several top co-occurrence clusters appeared linked to parvovirus B19, influenza, CMV and Epstein-Barr virus. The sequencing pipeline was judged likely to have produced a cluster of highly shared sequence variants as a technical artifact. For the cohort, immune exposure information was limited to CMV serostatus. Some 15 rarely observed V segments, including chromosome 9 orphons, were excluded from the earlier analysis of several hundred of the donors because counts were too low. Most CMV-associated TCR beta chains appeared to be HLA-restricted in a later analysis, and the HLA associations seemed to be driven largely by CMV exposure. In a later analysis, HLA-associated TCR beta chains were found to be more clonally expanded and to have lower generation probabilities than equally common non-associated chains. It was suggested by the authors that the approach could potentially be generalized to other disease states and immunological phenotypes. In a later analysis, the rate of TCR association differed among HLA loci, with DRB1 alleles having the most associated TCRs and HLA-C alleles having the fewest.

Of note for this clone: Its recognized antigen is unknown. No base qualities exist here, and no much larger clone lies one base off it.

Ends trimmed: V by 7 bases, J by 5 bases; bases unmatched to a gene: 13. The CDR3 runs 15 amino acids, cysteine and phenylalanine included. Only CDR3 DNA remains: 45 bases, in frame from the first base. As encoded in the germline V gene (reference sequence), CDR1 is SSHAT while CDR2 is FNYEAQ. The cohort was made up of about 610 healthy bone marrow donors. At the time of sampling, every cohort member was nominally healthy, though immune exposures that went unrecorded were likely present. The donor tested CMV seropositive, placing the donor among the roughly 300 seropositive members of the cohort. A peripheral blood sample was provided by each donor, and peripheral blood mononuclear cells were used for TCR beta sequencing. Genomic DNA extraction from the blood cell samples was performed with the Qiagen DNeasy Blood Extraction Kit.

This chain is built from TRBV7-7 and TRBJ2-5; TRBD1 matches 7 bases in the middle. This TCR was sampled from a man aged 18 to 30 in good health and CMV-seropositive. Sequencing was done on a sample of PBMCs. The CDR3 region reads CASTSSTGAAETQYF. The base sequence is TGTGCCAGCACCTCTTCTACAGGGGCAGCGGAGACCCAGTACTTC.